This T cell receptor (beta chain) was found in a study of cytomegalovirus exposure and HLA in healthy donors (dated by TCRdb to 2016 to 2017). Concerning the study at large: According to an earlier analysis of 550 to 700 of the donors, roughly 180 million T cells yielded over 100 million unique TCR beta sequences and about 280 Gb of sequence data. A separate validation cohort of 100 to 150 different subjects was used in addition to the approximately 700-subject first cohort. Every discovery cohort repertoire had been produced on one sequencing platform. HLA typing covered class I and class II loci at four-digit resolution. An earlier analysis of 587 of the donors applied high-throughput TCR beta sequencing to assess whether each TCR beta V gene segment acted as functional or pseudogenic. Donor age, sex, ethnicity and CMV serostatus were compiled alongside the repertoire data. The study combined high-throughput TCR immunosequencing, statistical association of individual TCRs with disease status, and machine learning to predict cytomegalovirus infection status. Roughly 300 gigabases of sequencing data and around 85 million unique TCR sequences made up an early release that covered some 640 HLA-typed donors. A later analysis re-analyzed previously published TCR beta repertoires from hundreds of donors and added high-resolution HLA genotyping to study TCR occurrence patterns. Among roughly 400 genotyped donors of the cohort, an average of approximately 250,000 unique TCR beta nucleotide sequences were sequenced per donor, around 20% of them non-productive. About 5 DR-DQ haplotypes were handled as single units for association and clustering, since linkage in the cohort was strong. The later analysis used no new phenotypic data to find candidate immune exposures, relying instead on TCR beta sequences and their occurrence across donors. Typing coverage varied by locus: roughly 620-640 donors for A, B, C, DRB1 and DQB1; more than 500 for DQA1; around 570 for DPA1; about 450 for DPB1. A later genetic analysis used genome-wide SNP genotypes for about 60% of the roughly 670 donors, treating that subset as a discovery cohort. Of the roughly 390 genotyped donors, less than 85% were placed in the genetic ancestry cluster associated with self-reported Caucasian donors. The study aimed to test whether signatures of past pathogen exposure could be identified by cataloging public T cell receptors. The study profiled the T cell repertoires of under 700 subjects by immunosequencing and related them to cytomegalovirus serostatus.

V is reduced by 11 bases and J by 7 bases, leaving a spacing of 17 bases between them. There are 13 amino acids in the CDR3, from cysteine to phenylalanine inclusive. The read is trimmed to its CDR3 DNA, 39 bases read in frame from base 1. CDR1 and CDR2 were assigned from the germline V gene (reference sequence) as MNHEY and SMNVEV. The cohort was made up of around 720 healthy bone marrow donors. Cohort members were all nominally healthy when sampled, although unrecorded immune exposures were likely present. The donor was CMV seropositive and was included in the group of some 290 seropositive cohort members. Each donor provided a peripheral blood sample, and peripheral blood mononuclear cells were used for TCR beta sequencing. Genomic DNA extraction from the blood cell samples was performed with the Qiagen DNeasy Blood Extraction Kit. The receptor library was made with the immunoSEQ multiplex PCR assay. For the multiplex PCR, a mixture combining 60 forward primers for TCR Vbeta segments and 13 reverse primers for TCR Jbeta segments was used. The CDR3 region of rearranged TCR beta genes was amplified from genomic DNA by a multiplex PCR assay. Amplified TCR beta libraries were sequenced as 87-base-pair reads on the Illumina HiSeq System. The study's own analysis went as follows. A later analysis counted about 80 million unique TCR beta chains across the 650 to 700 repertoires, and roughly 9.9 million of these chains were shared by at least two donors. Raw reads were error-corrected and collapsed into unique sequences by a nearest-neighbor algorithm in which closely related sequences were merged to remove PCR and sequencing errors. CDR3 sequences were aligned to IMGT reference sequences to assign V, D and J gene segments. For a sequence to be retained, a match of at least six nucleotides was required to both a V gene segment and a J gene segment. Rearrangements were classified as productive when the CDR3 lacked stop codons and remained in frame with V and J, and all other rearrangements were classified as non-productive. Following IMGT convention, CDR3 was defined as the stretch from the second conserved V-encoded cysteine to the conserved J-encoded phenylalanine. The earlier analysis of approximately 590 of the donors excluded any sequence lacking an unambiguous match to a single V gene segment. In an earlier analysis of some 590 of the donors, a V segment was called functional when productive rearrangements were above 56.7%, and segregating when the standard deviation between donors exceeded 5%. To diagnose cytomegalovirus status from the catalog of TCR beta chain sequences, a statistical classification framework was built. V and J gene assignment, in a later analysis, came from comparing TCR nucleotide sequences with IMGT/GENE-DB human TR gene sequences. A later analysis assigned CDR3 sequences and most-parsimonious VDJ recombination scenarios with the TCRdist pipeline. In a later analysis, each TCR beta chain was defined by its CDR3 amino acid sequence together with its V-gene family, and reads lacking a unique V-gene family were excluded. In a later analysis, approximately 590 highly shared, low-generation-probability nucleotide sequences were removed to address suspected cross-contamination and a sequencing artifact. In a later analysis, a clonal expansion index for each public chain was calculated from normalized within-repertoire ranks of inferred template counts. Generation probabilities in a later analysis came from a VDJ recombination model fitted to out-of-frame rearrangements, and those results were checked against IGoR. Hypergeometric tests were used in a later analysis to score TCR-TCR, TCR-HLA and TCR-CMV co-occurrence, with a repertoire-size bias correction applied to the TCR pairs. In a later analysis, false discovery rates were estimated by permuting HLA or CMV assignments 20 times. In a later analysis, co-occurring TCRs were grouped with DBSCAN, and TCRdist sequence similarity was added when clustering was performed within HLA-allele-positive subsets. For co-occurrence clustering, repertoires with fewer than 30,000 or more than 120,000 public chains were excluded, along with about five repertoires with anomalous nucleotide sharing. As stored in TCRdb, this immuneACCESS dataset retains in-frame rearrangements with V and J assigned. A fraction of the clones does not appear; measured against another copy, unresolved V genes explain less than half of the discrepancy, and the remainder lacks a known reason. D and trimming were read from the DNA, whereas the V and J calls and clone size are those reported in that table. The sample data list about 160,000 clones, and about 75% of these were observed just once. The leading ten clones occupy 4% to 5% of the sample.

On the study overall, not on this receptor specifically: In the study, 150 to 200 TCR beta chains were listed as associated with cytomegalovirus. A group of highly shared sequence variants was considered likely to be a technical artifact of the sequencing pipeline. Roughly uniform sequencing depth across donors was assumed in presence/absence analyses, although this assumption may not hold. A further reported finding was that TCR beta sequences accurately predicted the HLA-A and HLA-B alleles for most subjects in the first cohort. The 87-base-pair reads could not distinguish some IMGT-functional V segments, including TRBV6-2 and TRBV6-3, so those segments were excluded. A few of the identified cytomegalovirus-associated TCR beta chains were confirmed in vitro to be specific for cytomegalovirus antigens. Compared with the roughly 710-donor mean, donors in an Asian-associated ancestry cluster had fewer N-insertions in productive TCRs, according to a later genetic analysis. When HLA alleles, especially DR and DQ, strongly co-occurred, TCR associations were difficult to assign to individual alleles. Specific HLA alleles were associated with roughly 16,000 TCR beta sequences at a false discovery rate of 0.05 in a later analysis. In a later analysis, HLA-associated TCR beta chains were found to be more clonally expanded and to have lower generation probabilities than equally common non-associated chains. In a later analysis, the rate of TCR association differed among HLA loci, with DRB1 alleles having the most associated TCRs and HLA-C alleles having the fewest. According to the authors, the approach could potentially be generalized to other disease states and immunological phenotypes. The classifier was reported to diagnose cytomegalovirus status with high specificity and sensitivity in both the original cohort and the validation cohort. A later genetic analysis associated a missense DCLRE1C variant with V-gene and J-gene trimming of TCR beta chains, and an independent cohort replicated the association. While some public TCRs were present in many individuals, most TCR sequences turned up only very rarely across donors. In an earlier analysis of 587 of the donors, most TCR beta V segments appeared in productive rearrangements about 87% or about 30% of the time, broadly matching IMGT annotations. According to a later analysis, most CMV-associated TCR beta chains appeared to be HLA-restricted, and the HLA associations seemed to be driven largely by CMV exposure. CMV serostatus was the only immune exposure information available for the cohort. About 15 rarely observed V segments, including chromosome 9 orphons, were excluded from the earlier analysis of approximately 500 of the donors because counts were too low. In this cohort, only TCR beta chains were sequenced, and detectable features were limited by the absence of alpha or paired-chain data. Correlated functional status among segregating V segments might reflect linkage disequilibrium, but an unknown experimental factor could not be ruled out. Because some donors lacked HLA typing at each locus, the association tests relied only on the typed subset. Several of the top co-occurrence clusters appeared to be linked to parvovirus B19, influenza, CMV and Epstein-Barr virus, according to a later analysis.

Comment on this clone: Its cognate antigen has yet to be identified. No much larger clonotype is one base removed from it; base qualities were not supplied.

Recombination connected TRBV27 to TRBJ1-4, and TRBD1 may be the D gene, going by 5 matching bases. Sequenced input: PBMCs. The sequence derives from a man aged 18 to 29 in good health and CMV-seropositive. The DNA is TGTGCCGCCAAGGACACTGGATCTGAAAAACTGTTTTTT. The encoded protein is CAAKDTGSEKLFF.